The rows below give T cell receptor beta chains drawn from one sample of a study of OX40 agonist ivuxolimab in advanced cancers. Produced via immunoSEQ multiplex PCR; TCRdb's table is partial and in-frame only. Among around 79,000 clones, around nine tenths were seen once, and the ten largest hold approximately 0.66%. The sample consisted of CD4+ or CD8+ T cells sorted from blood, taken in a trial of the OX40 agonist ivuxolimab. These TCRs come from an adult with an advanced solid tumor such as melanoma, head and neck, liver or kidney cancer. The CDR3 runs from the conserved cysteine through the conserved F or W. D genes are given only for firm matches. Clone size is stated in some rows and not others, as once, few, many or a class when expanded.

j_call clone_size v_call cdr3_length d_call cdr3_aa cdr3_nt
TRBJ2-5 NA TRBV6-5 15 TRBD1 CASSLQGKGEETQYF TGTGCCAGCAGTTTACAGGGGAAAGGGGAAGAGACCCAGTACTTC
TRBJ2-7 NA TRBV4-1 17 TRBD1 CASSQAPGQGYSYEQYF TGCGCCAGCAGCCAAGCCCCGGGACAGGGATACTCCTACGAGCAGTACTTC
TRBJ2-2 NA TRBV5-1 16 NA CASSLLWLANTGELFF TGCGCCAGCAGCTTGTTGTGGCTCGCGAACACCGGGGAGCTGTTTTTT
TRBJ2-3 NA TRBV5-4 14 NA CASSLAGSTDTQYF TGTGCCAGCAGCTTGGCCGGGAGCACAGATACGCAGTATTTT
TRBJ2-7 NA TRBV6-4 14 TRBD1 CASRETGGFYEQYF TGTGCCAGCAGGGAGACAGGGGGGTTCTACGAGCAGTACTTC
TRBJ1-4 NA TRBV11-2 12 NA CASSFQGEKLFF TGTGCCAGCAGCTTTCAAGGGGAAAAACTGTTTTTT
TRBJ1-1 NA TRBV5-1 15 NA CASSSFDRLNTEAFF TGCGCCAGCAGCTCGTTCGACAGACTGAACACTGAAGCTTTCTTT
TRBJ2-7 NA TRBV5-4 13 NA CASTLEGSYEQYF TGTGCCAGCACCCTAGAGGGTTCCTACGAGCAGTACTTC
TRBJ1-1 once TRBV5-4 15 TRBD1 CASSQPGQMNTEAFF TGTGCCAGCAGCCAACCGGGACAGATGAACACTGAAGCTTTCTTT
TRBJ2-1 NA TRBV28 12 NA CASKRGSNEQFF TGTGCCAGCAAGAGGGGGAGCAATGAGCAGTTCTTC
TRBJ2-3 once TRBV30 18 TRBD2 CAWSVLAGGLISTDTQYF TGTGCCTGGAGTGTACTAGCGGGGGGCTTAATAAGCACAGATACGCAGTATTTT
TRBJ2-5 NA TRBV19 13 NA CASSIATQETQYF TGTGCCAGTAGTATAGCGACCCAAGAGACCCAGTACTTC
TRBJ1-1 few TRBV19 13 NA CASSIEVNTEAFF TGTGCCAGTAGTATAGAAGTTAACACTGAAGCTTTCTTT
TRBJ1-2 NA TRBV5-4 13 TRBD1 CASSQTGSDGYTF TGTGCCAGCAGCCAGACAGGGTCTGATGGCTACACCTTC
TRBJ2-2 NA TRBV28 12 NA CASSILSGELFF TGTGCCAGCAGTATACTTTCCGGGGAGCTGTTTTTT
TRBJ1-1 NA TRBV5-8 16 TRBD1 CASSPGQGKFATEAFF TGTGCCAGCAGCCCGGGACAGGGCAAGTTCGCGACTGAAGCTTTCTTT
TRBJ1-1 NA TRBV5-1 14 TRBD1 CASSGDRVNTEAFF TGCGCCAGCAGCGGGGACAGGGTGAACACTGAAGCTTTCTTT
TRBJ2-1 NA TRBV5-6 15 TRBD2 CASSSGTSGLWEQFF TGTGCCAGCAGCTCCGGGACTAGCGGTTTGTGGGAGCAGTTCTTC
TRBJ2-5 NA TRBV7-2 14 NA CASSPPEGRETQYF TGTGCCAGCAGCCCGCCAGAAGGGAGGGAGACCCAGTACTTC
TRBJ2-3 NA TRBV7-3 16 TRBD2 CASSPGLAGGTDTQYF TGTGCCAGCAGCCCGGGACTAGCGGGAGGTACAGATACGCAGTATTTT
TRBJ2-2 NA TRBV2 14 NA CASSMSRTTGELFF TGTGCCAGCAGTATGTCTCGAACCACCGGGGAGCTGTTTTTT
TRBJ1-6 NA TRBV10-3 13 NA CAISGAENSPLHF TGTGCCATCAGTGGGGCGGAAAATTCACCCCTCCACTTT
TRBJ2-3 once TRBV19 15 NA CASSIGPGGTDTQYF TGTGCCAGTAGTATAGGCCCAGGGGGGACAGATACGCAGTATTTT
TRBJ1-2 NA TRBV7-8 13 NA CASSFPGTYGYTF TGTGCCAGCAGCTTTCCCGGGACCTATGGCTACACCTTC
TRBJ2-3 NA TRBV7-3 16 NA CASSPERGGSTDTQYF TGTGCCAGCAGCCCTGAAAGGGGCGGGAGCACAGATACGCAGTATTTT
TRBJ2-1 NA TRBV27 17 TRBD2 CASTGTSGRSSYNEQFF TGTGCCAGCACCGGGACTAGCGGAAGGAGCTCCTACAATGAGCAGTTCTTC
TRBJ2-3 NA TRBV5-1 15 NA CASSLGLGDTDTQYF TGCGCCAGCAGCTTGGGACTAGGGGACACAGATACGCAGTATTTT
TRBJ1-2 NA TRBV19 11 NA CASGGGYGYTF TGTGCCTCAGGAGGGGGATATGGCTACACCTTC
TRBJ1-3 NA TRBV11-2 16 NA CASTASWGGAGNTIYF TGTGCCAGCACCGCTTCGTGGGGGGGTGCGGGAAACACCATATATTTT
TRBJ1-1 NA TRBV7-9 15 NA CASSLETGWVPEAFF TGTGCCAGCAGCTTAGAAACAGGGTGGGTACCTGAAGCTTTCTTT
TRBJ2-1 NA TRBV4-3 13 NA CASSRQTYNEQFF TGCGCCAGCAGCAGGCAGACATACAATGAGCAGTTCTTC
TRBJ2-1 NA TRBV6-1 14 TRBD2 CASRGLAGGNEQFF TGTGCCAGCAGGGGACTAGCGGGGGGGAATGAGCAGTTCTTC
TRBJ2-5 NA TRBV19 13 NA CASSQGRQETQYF TGTGCCAGTTCTCAGGGTCGGCAAGAGACCCAGTACTTC
TRBJ2-5 NA TRBV11-2 10 NA CASREETQYF TGTGCCAGCAGGGAGGAGACCCAGTACTTC
TRBJ2-7 NA TRBV27 16 TRBD2 CASRALGGRARYEQYF TGTGCCAGCAGGGCCTTGGGTGGGAGGGCCCGCTACGAGCAGTACTTC
TRBJ1-1 NA TRBV28 14 NA CASSLLRGRGEAFF TGTGCCAGCAGTTTATTACGGGGGCGGGGTGAAGCTTTCTTT
TRBJ2-1 NA TRBV19 16 NA CASSIGDLVSYNEQFF TGTGCCAGTAGTATAGGGGACCTCGTCTCCTACAATGAGCAGTTCTTC
TRBJ1-2 NA TRBV5-1 15 NA CASSLESTGNYGYTF TGCGCCAGCAGCTTGGAGAGTACAGGGAACTATGGCTACACCTTC
TRBJ2-1 NA TRBV7-6 14 TRBD1 CASSWTGDYNEQFF TGTGCCAGCAGCTGGACAGGGGACTACAATGAGCAGTTCTTC
TRBJ1-6 few TRBV28 14 NA CASTWGSYNSPLHF TGTGCCAGCACCTGGGGCTCCTATAATTCACCCCTCCACTTT